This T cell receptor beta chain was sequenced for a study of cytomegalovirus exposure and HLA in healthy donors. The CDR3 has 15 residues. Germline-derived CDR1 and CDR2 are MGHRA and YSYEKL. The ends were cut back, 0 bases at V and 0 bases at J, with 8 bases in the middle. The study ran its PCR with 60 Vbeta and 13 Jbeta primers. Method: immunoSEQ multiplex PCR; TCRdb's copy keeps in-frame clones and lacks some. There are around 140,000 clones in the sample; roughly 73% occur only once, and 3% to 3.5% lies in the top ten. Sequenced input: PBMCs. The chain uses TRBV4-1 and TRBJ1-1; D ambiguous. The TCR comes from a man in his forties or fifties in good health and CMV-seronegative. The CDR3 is CASSQDPGMNTEAFF. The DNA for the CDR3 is TGCGCCAGCAGCCAAGACCCGGGTATGAACACTGAAGCTTTCTTT.